This is a list of T cell receptor beta chains from one sample in a study of T cell repertoires in cytomegalovirus infection. Their specific antigens are unknown. Using its own MiXCR run on the reads, TCRdb lists one record per CDR3 protein. The sample yields approximately 1,000,000 distinct CDR3 sequences, around 31% seen once. Specimen: cultured CD8+ T cells from PBMCs, collected from culture after CMV antigen stimulation. The receptors shown here come from a human donor in good health (CMV status not recorded). Some clones in this sample may be carry-over from other donors' samples. Each CDR3 is given with its conserved first and last residue. Each record gives: D gene, J gene, V gene, clone size, CDR3 DNA, CDR3 protein. D genes are given only for firm matches. Clone size, where shown, is once, few, many, or a class for clones that have expanded.

>-|TRBJ1-4|TRBV14|few
TGTGCCAGCAGCCAAGATGGTCTCGTAGGAGCCTTCGAAAAACTGTTTTTT
CASSQDGLVGAFEKLFF
>-|TRBJ1-1|TRBV28|-
TGTGCCAGCAGTTTAGCCCGCCCGGTGAACACTGAAGCTTTCTTT
CASSLARPVNTEAFF
>-|TRBJ1-1|TRBV2|few
TGTGCCAGCAGTGCCCTCCCCAGGGTTTTCTTT
CASSALPRVFF
>-|TRBJ1-1|TRBV4-1|-
TGCGCCAGTAGCCGCAAAGGCATCCAGAACACTGAAGCTTTCTTT
CASSRKGIQNTEAFF
>TRBD1|TRBJ1-5|TRBV4-3|-
TGCGCCAGCAGCCAACAGGACAGGTCAGATGAGCCCCAGCATTTT
CASSQQDRSDEPQHF
>-|TRBJ1-1|TRBV6-5|-
TGTGCTAGCAACCGGGGGGTCCGGACTGAAGCTTTCTTT
CASNRGVRTEAFF
>-|TRBJ1-2|TRBV7-8|-
TGTGCCAGCAGCCATAGAATTGGGGACGTTTATGGCTACACCTTC
CASSHRIGDVYGYTF
>-|TRBJ2-3|TRBV6-1|many
TGTGCCAGCAGTGAAGTTGAAGATACGCAGTATTTT
CASSEVEDTQYF
>-|TRBJ1-1|TRBV7-9|-
TGTGCCAGCAGGCTGACGAACACTGAAGCTTTCTTT
CASRLTNTEAFF
>-|TRBJ1-1|TRBV29-1|-
TGCAGCGTTACTGAAATGAACACTGAAGCTTTCTTT
CSVTEMNTEAFF
>-|TRBJ2-7|TRBV20-1|-
TGCAGTGCTAGAGATCCAAATAGGACAGACTTCTACGAGCAGTACTTC
CSARDPNRTDFYEQYF
>-|TRBJ1-2|TRBV2|-
TGTGCCAGCAGTGACGGGCGGGGGGCCGCTGGCTACACCTTC
CASSDGRGAAGYTF
>TRBD1|TRBJ1-1|TRBV4-1|-
TGCGCCAGCAGCCACCGGGACAGGGGGGACACTGAAGCTTTCTTT
CASSHRDRGDTEAFF
>TRBD2|TRBJ2-1|TRBV7-6|few
TGTGCCAGCAGCTTAGAATTGGGACTAGCGGGGGGAGAGCAGTTCTTC
CASSLELGLAGGEQFF
>-|TRBJ1-2|TRBV6-5|few
TGTGCCAGCAGTTACTCGGTTTCTAACTATGGCTACACCTTC
CASSYSVSNYGYTF
>TRBD2|TRBJ2-1|TRBV7-6|few
TGTGCCAGCAGCCCAAGGACTAGCGGGGGCCTCTGGGATGAGCAGTTCTTC
CASSPRTSGGLWDEQFF
>-|TRBJ1-2|TRBV19|few
TGTGCCAGTACCCCGCCAGGCCGAACGGGTGGCTACACCTTC
CASTPPGRTGGYTF
>TRBD1|TRBJ2-2|TRBV19|-
TGTGCCACCCGGGGACAGGGGTACCTTTACGTGAACACCGGGGAGCTGTTTTTT
CATRGQGYLYVNTGELFF
>-|TRBJ2-3|TRBV9|-
TGTGCCAGCAGCGTAGTGGGGGTGGACAGTACGCAGTATTTT
CASSVVGVDSTQYF
>-|TRBJ1-1|TRBV5-4|-
TGTGCCAGCAGCTTTGAGGGGCTGGACACTGAAGCTTTCTTT
CASSFEGLDTEAFF